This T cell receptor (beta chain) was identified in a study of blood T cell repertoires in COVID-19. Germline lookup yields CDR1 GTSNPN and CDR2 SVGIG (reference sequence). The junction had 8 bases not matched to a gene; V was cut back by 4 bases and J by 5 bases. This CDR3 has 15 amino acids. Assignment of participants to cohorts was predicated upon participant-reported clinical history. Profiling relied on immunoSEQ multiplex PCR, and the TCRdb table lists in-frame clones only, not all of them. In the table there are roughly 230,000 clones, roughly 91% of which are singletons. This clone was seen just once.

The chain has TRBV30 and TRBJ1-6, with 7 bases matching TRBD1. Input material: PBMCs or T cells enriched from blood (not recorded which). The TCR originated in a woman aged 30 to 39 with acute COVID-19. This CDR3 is CAWTKGAQDNSPLHF. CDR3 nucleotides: TGTGCCTGGACTAAGGGGGCGCAGGATAATTCACCCCTCCACTTT.